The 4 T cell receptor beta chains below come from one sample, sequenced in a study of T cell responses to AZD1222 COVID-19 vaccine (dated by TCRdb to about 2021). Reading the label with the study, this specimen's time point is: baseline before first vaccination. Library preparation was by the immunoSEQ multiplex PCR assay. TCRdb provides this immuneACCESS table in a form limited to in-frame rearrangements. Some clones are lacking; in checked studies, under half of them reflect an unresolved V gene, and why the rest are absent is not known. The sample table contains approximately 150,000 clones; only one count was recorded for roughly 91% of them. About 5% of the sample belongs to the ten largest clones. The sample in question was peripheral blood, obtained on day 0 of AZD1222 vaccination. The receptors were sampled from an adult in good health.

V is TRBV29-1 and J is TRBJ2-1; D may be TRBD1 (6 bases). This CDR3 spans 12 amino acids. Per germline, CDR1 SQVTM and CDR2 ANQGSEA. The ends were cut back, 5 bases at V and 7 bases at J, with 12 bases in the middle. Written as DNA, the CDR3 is TGCAGCGTTAAACAGGGCTTAAATGAGCAGTTCTTC. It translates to CSVKQGLNEQFF.

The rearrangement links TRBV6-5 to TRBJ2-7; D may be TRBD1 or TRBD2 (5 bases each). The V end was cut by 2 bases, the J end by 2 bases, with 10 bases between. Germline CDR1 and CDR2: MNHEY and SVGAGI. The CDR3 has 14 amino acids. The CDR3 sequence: CASSYRDGPYEQYF. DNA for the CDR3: TGTGCCAGCAGTTACCGGGACGGGCCCTACGAGCAGTACTTC.

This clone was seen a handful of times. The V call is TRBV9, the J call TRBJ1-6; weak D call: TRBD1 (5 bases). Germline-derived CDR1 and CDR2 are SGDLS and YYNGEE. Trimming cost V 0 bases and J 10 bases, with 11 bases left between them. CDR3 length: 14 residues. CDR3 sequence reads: CASSVGQTLSPLHF. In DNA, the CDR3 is TGTGCCAGCAGCGTAGGACAGACCCTGTCACCCCTCCACTTT.

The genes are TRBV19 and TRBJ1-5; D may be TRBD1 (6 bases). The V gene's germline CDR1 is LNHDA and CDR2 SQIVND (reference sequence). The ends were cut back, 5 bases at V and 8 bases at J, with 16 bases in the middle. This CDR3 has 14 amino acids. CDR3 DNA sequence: TGTGCCAGTAGTCCGACAGGATTTGACAAGCCCCAGCATTTT. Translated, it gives CASSPTGFDKPQHF.